Below, one T cell receptor beta chain is given with its context. Its antigen specificity is not known. The sample holds no much larger clone one base away, and base qualities are not on file. The data were taken from a study of tumor-infiltrating lymphocytes in primary liver carcinoma (dated by TCRdb to 2017 to 2019). Regarding the research as a whole: The five patients, three men and two women aged 30 to 69 years, had hepatocellular carcinoma (four) or combined HCC and intrahepatic cholangiocarcinoma (one). The tumors of the five patients were staged as T1-T3 N0M0, with maximum diameters ranging from 4.2 to 10 cm. Each sample produced about 3.5 to 8 million productive TCRbeta reads, and read depth showed no significant difference between tissue types. Across five regions of each liver tumor, along with adjacent normal tissue and blood, the study brought together TCRbeta repertoire sequencing, expression microarrays and whole-exome sequencing. A total of 35 specimens from 5 patients, comprising some 25 tumor regions, 5 adjacent noncancerous liver tissues and 5 peripheral blood samples, were covered by TCRbeta repertoire sequencing. The 25 tumor region samples were profiled with Agilent mRNA microarrays so that TCRbeta repertoire diversity could be related to the local molecular phenotype. High reproducibility was observed for the technical replicate repertoires, with mean shared-clone rates approximately 0.9 and correlation coefficients above 0.95. The paper as a whole reports these results and caveats: Only roughly 8-25% of top clones appeared in all five regions of a tumor, which suggests that tumor-infiltrating T cells are spatially heterogeneous. The top 250 clones made up a significantly larger repertoire fraction in tumors than in blood (p = 0.039). Repertoire overlap was higher between tumor regions (mean about 35%) than tumor-adjacent (17%) or tumor-blood (roughly 14%) pairs, consistent with antigen-driven expansion. Only the TCR beta chain was sequenced, which likely underestimates true repertoire diversity because unpaired alpha chains were not captured. Only five or six patients were included in the study, and the authors note that the findings should be validated in a larger study. Because the samples were bulk and unsorted, CD4+ and CD8+ T cell repertoires could not be compared.

Without any cell sorting, total RNA and DNA were co-extracted from about 21-30 mg of bulk tissue using the AllPrep DNA/RNA mini kit. About 5 patients with histopathologically diagnosed primary liver carcinoma underwent surgical resection in China between late 2015 and 2016. Patients had chronic HBV infection and were treatment-naive at sampling. Five spatially separated regions were sampled per tumor: superior, inferior, left-lateral and right-lateral poles, plus the tumor centre. More than 80% viable tumor cells were found by histology in every tumor sample. Fresh tumor and adjacent tissue pieces were bisected; one half was stored in RNAlater at -80°C, the other sent for histology. A constant-region primer and ProtoScript II reverse transcriptase were used to reverse-transcribe TCRbeta-specific cDNA from about 530 ng total RNA. Construction of the TCRbeta libraries relied on three nested rounds of multiplex PCR, following a slightly modified ARM-PCR procedure. A final 25-cycle PCR with Deep VentR polymerase added sample barcodes and Illumina adapters. Before sequencing, amplicons of 200-500 bp were purified from gel using a QIAquick gel extraction kit. An Illumina HiSeq 2500 was used to sequence the TCRbeta amplicons with 250-bp paired-end reads. The authors' analysis ran thus. Trimmomatic v0.33 was used to quality-trim the reads, and FLASH v1.2.11 was used to merge paired reads so that full CDR3 sequences could be recovered. V, D and J germline segments were assigned to the rearranged TCRbeta sequences using MiGEC v1.2.1b. Clonotype statistics, along with Shannon-Wiener diversity indices, were calculated using VDJtools v1.0.0. To cut down on sampling bias, every analysis after diversity analysis relied on just the 250 most abundant clonotypes from each sample. TCRdb reran the public reads through fastp at Q25 and MiXCR, keeping productive beta chains. Identical CDR3 protein sequences are pooled into one entry, listed with their most common genes and DNA. TCRdb assigned the V and J calls; the authors' analysis was not used. This sample is represented by about 200,000 distinct CDR3 sequences; about 85% of them were singletons. Roughly 18% of the sample is taken by the ten largest.

Specimen: tumor tissue from primary liver carcinoma. The receptor comes from a man between 40 and 49 years old with primary liver carcinoma and hepatitis B virus infection.

The DNA sequence follows: TGCAGCGTTGTCCCGGGACTGGCCTCTGGAGAACAGTACTTC. Translated, this is CSVVPGLASGEQYF. The rearranged segments are TRBV29-1 and TRBJ2-7, with a tentative D gene TRBD2 over 6 matching bases. Deletion took 4 bases off V and 10 bases off J, with a span of 23 bases between the germline ends. The germline V gene specifies SQVTM as CDR1 and ANQGSEA as CDR2. From its cysteine to its phenylalanine, the CDR3 spans 14 amino acids. The only DNA kept is the CDR3, 42 bases in frame from the first base.